This T cell receptor beta chain was identified during a study of Ad26.COV2.S vaccination and SARS-CoV-2 variants. Study outcomes and limitations: It was found that vaccine and placebo recipients had similar non-spike TCR breadth.

Trimming removed 0 bases from V and 3 bases from J, with 11 bases in between. CDR1 and CDR2 from the germline V gene are MGHRA and YSYEKL. This CDR3 has 15 amino acids. Sequenced by immunoSEQ multiplex PCR; TCRdb stores in-frame clones only, minus some. Here the sample spans nearly 95,000 clones, more than 70% being singletons. As for this clone: Antigen specificity is unknown.

Here the sequenced sample was peripheral blood, taken after recovery from COVID-19. The chain combines TRBV4-1 with TRBJ2-5; D ambiguous. This clonotype was obtained from a human donor who had recovered from COVID-19. The CDR3 loop is CASSQEGVSKETQYF. The CDR3 DNA is TGCGCCAGCAGCCAAGAAGGAGTCAGTAAAGAGACCCAGTACTTC.